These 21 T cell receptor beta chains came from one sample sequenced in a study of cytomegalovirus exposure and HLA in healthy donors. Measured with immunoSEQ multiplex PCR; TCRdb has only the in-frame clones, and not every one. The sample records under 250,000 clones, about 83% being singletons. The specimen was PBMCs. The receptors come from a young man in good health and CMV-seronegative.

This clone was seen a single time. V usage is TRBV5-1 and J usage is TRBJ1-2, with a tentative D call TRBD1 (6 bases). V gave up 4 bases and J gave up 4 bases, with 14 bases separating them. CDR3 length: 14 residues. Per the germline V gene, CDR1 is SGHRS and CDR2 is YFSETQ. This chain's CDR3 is CASSPDSPSYGYTF. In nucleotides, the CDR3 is TGCGCCAGCAGCCCGGACAGTCCATCCTATGGCTACACCTTC.

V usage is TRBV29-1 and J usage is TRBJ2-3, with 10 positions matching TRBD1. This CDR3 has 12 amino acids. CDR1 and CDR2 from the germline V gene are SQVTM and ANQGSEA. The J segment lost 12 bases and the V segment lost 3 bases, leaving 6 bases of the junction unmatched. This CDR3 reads CSVEVGTGVQYF. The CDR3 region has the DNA TGCAGCGTTGAGGTGGGGACAGGGGTTCAGTATTTT.

The CDR3 loop reads CASTWSGNTEAFF. The CDR3 DNA reads as TGTGCCAGCACCTGGTCGGGGAACACTGAAGCTTTCTTT. V is TRBV27 and J is TRBJ1-1; no firm D call. Trimming left V 7 bases short and J 1 base short, with 10 bases between. In germline, CDR1 is MNHEY, CDR2 SMNVEV (reference sequence). The CDR3 runs 13 residues.

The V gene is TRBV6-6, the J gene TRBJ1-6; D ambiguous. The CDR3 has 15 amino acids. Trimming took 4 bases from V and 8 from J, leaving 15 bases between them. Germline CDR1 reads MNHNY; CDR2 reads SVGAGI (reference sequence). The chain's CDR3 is CASSLRRANDSPLHF. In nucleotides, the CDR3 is TGTGCCAGCAGTTTACGGCGGGCAAACGATTCACCCCTCCACTTT.

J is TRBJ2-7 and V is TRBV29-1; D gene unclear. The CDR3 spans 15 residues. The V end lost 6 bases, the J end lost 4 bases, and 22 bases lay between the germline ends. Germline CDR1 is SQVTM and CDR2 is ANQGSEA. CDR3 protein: CSVVWSGHPIYEQYF. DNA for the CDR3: TGCAGCGTCGTCTGGTCAGGCCATCCGATATACGAGCAGTACTTC.

This CDR3 is CASKSEHANTGELFF. CDR3 bases: TGTGCCAGCAAGAGCGAGCACGCGAACACCGGGGAGCTGTTTTTT. The chain carries TRBV6-4 and TRBJ2-2, with D uncertain. The germline V gene has CDR1 MRHNA and CDR2 SNTAGT. V was clipped by 7 bases and J by 0 bases, with 12 bases between them. The CDR3 covers 15 residues.

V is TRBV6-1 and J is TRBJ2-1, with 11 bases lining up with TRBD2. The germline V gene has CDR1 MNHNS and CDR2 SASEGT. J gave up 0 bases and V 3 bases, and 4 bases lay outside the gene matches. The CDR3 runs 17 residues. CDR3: CASSDPLAGVSYNEQFF. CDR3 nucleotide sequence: TGTGCCAGCAGTGATCCACTAGCGGGGGTCTCCTACAATGAGCAGTTCTTC.

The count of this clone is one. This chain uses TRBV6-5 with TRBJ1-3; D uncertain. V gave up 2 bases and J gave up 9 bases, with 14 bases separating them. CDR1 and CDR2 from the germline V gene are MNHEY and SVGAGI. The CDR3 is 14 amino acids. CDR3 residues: CASSYLARSGTIYF. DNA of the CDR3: TGTGCCAGCAGTTACCTAGCTCGGTCAGGCACCATATATTTT.

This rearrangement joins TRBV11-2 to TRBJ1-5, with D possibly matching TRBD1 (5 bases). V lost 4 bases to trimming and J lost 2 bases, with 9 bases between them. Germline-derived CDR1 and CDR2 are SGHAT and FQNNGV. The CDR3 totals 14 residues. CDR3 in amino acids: CASSWGGGNQPQHF. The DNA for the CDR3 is TGTGCCAGCAGCTGGGGGGGTGGCAATCAGCCCCAGCATTTT.

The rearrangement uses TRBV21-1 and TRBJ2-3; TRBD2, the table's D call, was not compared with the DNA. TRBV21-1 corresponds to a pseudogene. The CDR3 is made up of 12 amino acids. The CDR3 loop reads CASEPEGRWQYF. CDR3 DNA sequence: TGTGCCAGCGAGCCGGAGGGAAGATGGCAGTATTTT.

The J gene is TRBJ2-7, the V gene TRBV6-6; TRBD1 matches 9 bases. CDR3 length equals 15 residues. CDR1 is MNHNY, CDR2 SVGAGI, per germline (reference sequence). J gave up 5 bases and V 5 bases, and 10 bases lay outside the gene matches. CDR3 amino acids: CASSTRDRELHEQYF. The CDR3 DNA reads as TGTGCCAGCAGTACCAGGGACAGGGAACTCCACGAGCAGTACTTC.

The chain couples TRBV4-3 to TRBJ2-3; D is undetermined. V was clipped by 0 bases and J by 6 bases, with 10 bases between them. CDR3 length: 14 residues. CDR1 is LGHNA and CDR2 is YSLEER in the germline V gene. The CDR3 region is CASSQDRPMDTQYF. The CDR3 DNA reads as TGCGCCAGCAGCCAAGACAGGCCCATGGATACGCAGTATTTT.

The CDR3 sequence: CASSQERGNIQYF. The CDR3 nucleotides read TGCGCCAGCAGCCAAGAAAGGGGAAACATTCAGTACTTC. The genes are TRBV4-3 and TRBJ2-4; D might be TRBD1 (5 bases). Per the germline V gene, CDR1 is LGHNA and CDR2 is YSLEER. The V and J ends lost 0 bases and 6 bases respectively, with 6 bases between them. The CDR3 extends over 13 amino acids.

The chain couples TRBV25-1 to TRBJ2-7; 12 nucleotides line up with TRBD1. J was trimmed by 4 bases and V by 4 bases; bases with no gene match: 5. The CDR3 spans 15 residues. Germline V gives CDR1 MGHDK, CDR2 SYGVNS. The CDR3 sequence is CASSGRDRGLYEQYF. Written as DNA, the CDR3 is TGTGCCAGCAGTGGCCGGGACAGGGGGCTTTACGAGCAGTACTTC.

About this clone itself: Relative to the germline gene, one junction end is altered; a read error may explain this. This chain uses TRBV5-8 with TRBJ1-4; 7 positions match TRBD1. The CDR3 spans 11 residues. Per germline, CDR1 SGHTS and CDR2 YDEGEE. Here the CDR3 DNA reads TGTGCCAGCGCTGGGACAGCTCGCTCTGAATTT. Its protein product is CASAGTARSEF. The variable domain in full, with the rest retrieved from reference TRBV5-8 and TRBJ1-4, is EAGVTQSPTHLIKTRGQQATLRCSPISGHTSVYWYQQALGLGLQFLLWYDEGEERNRGNFPPRFSGRQFPNYSSELNVNALELEDSALYLCASAGTARSEFGSGTQLSVL.

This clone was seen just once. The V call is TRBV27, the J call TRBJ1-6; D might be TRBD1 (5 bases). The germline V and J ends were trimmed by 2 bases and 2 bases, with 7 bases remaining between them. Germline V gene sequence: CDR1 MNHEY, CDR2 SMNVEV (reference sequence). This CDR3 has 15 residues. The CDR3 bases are TGTGCCAGCAGTTTAGGAGGGGCCTATAATTCACCCCTCCACTTT. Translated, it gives CASSLGGAYNSPLHF.

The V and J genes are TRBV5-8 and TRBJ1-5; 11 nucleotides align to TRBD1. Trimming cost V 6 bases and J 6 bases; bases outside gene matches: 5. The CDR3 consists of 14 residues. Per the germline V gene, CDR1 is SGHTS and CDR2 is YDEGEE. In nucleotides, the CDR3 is TGTGCCAGCATGGACAGGGGGCGAAGTCAGCCCCAGCATTTT. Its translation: CASMDRGRSQPQHF.

CDR3 bases: TGTGCCAGCAGCCCGGGGACAGAGCAGTATGGCTACACCTTC. Its translation is CASSPGTEQYGYTF. The chain employs TRBV5-4 and TRBJ1-2; 7 bases align to TRBD1. The germline V gene has CDR1 SGHNT and CDR2 YYREEE (reference sequence). Losses at the gene ends were 4 bases for V and 5 bases for J; bases not matched to a gene: 8. This CDR3 is built from 14 residues.

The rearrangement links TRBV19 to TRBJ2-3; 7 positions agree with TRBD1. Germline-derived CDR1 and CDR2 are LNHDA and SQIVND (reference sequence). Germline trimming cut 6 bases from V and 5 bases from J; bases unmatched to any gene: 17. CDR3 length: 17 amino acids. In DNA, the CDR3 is TGTGCCAGTAGCCTTCCCCAGGCAAGGGGGCAGGGAGATACGCAGTATTTT. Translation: CASSLPQARGQGDTQYF.

Here the CDR3 reads CASRSPREGGSGNYGYTF. CDR3 sequence (DNA): TGTGCCAGCAGATCCCCGCGGGAGGGTGGGTCCGGAAACTATGGCTACACCTTC. The rearrangement links TRBV11-2 to TRBJ1-2; no clear D gene. Germline CDR1 SGHAT, CDR2 FQNNGV. This CDR3 comprises 18 residues. V was pared by 6 bases and J by 2 bases, with 25 bases between.

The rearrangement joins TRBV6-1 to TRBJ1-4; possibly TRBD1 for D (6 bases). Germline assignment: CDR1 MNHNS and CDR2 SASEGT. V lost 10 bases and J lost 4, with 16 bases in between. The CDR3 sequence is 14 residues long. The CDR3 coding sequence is TGTGCCACCACTTCTGACAGGATTAATGAAAAACTGTTTTTT. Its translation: CATTSDRINEKLFF.